This is a list of T cell receptor beta chains from one sample in a study of cytomegalovirus exposure and HLA in healthy donors. Only in-frame clones appear in the TCRdb table, and some are missing; sequencing was by immunoSEQ multiplex PCR. The sample lists 100,000 to 150,000 clones, around 78% seen once, with 20% in the top ten. Specimen: PBMCs. Every receptor here comes from a man younger than 35 in good health and CMV-seropositive. Both conserved end residues are part of each CDR3. A D gene is named only where the DNA matches it firmly. Size values are once, few and many counts, or a class for expanded clones, and some rows have none.

abundance	d_gene	v_gene	j_gene	len	CDR3nt	CDR3aa
.	.	TRBV7-9	TRBJ1-2	15	TGTGCCAGCATCGAGACGGGGGTAGCTAACTATGGCTACACCTTC	CASIETGVANYGYTF
.	TRBD1	TRBV7-6	TRBJ2-3	16	TGTGCCAGCAGCTCCACACAGGGGGCAAGGACAGATACGCAGTATTTT	CASSSTQGARTDTQYF
.	TRBD1	TRBV7-8	TRBJ2-7	13	TGTGCCAGCAGCTATGACAGGGATTACGAGCAGTACTTC	CASSYDRDYEQYF
.	.	TRBV25-1	TRBJ1-4	13	TGTGCCAGCAGTGAACAGGGAACAGAGAAACTGTTTTTT	CASSEQGTEKLFF
.	.	TRBV4-1	TRBJ1-1	17	TGCGCCAGCAGCCAAGAATGGGGCAGTCTGGGGGGCACTGAAGCTTTCTTT	CASSQEWGSLGGTEAFF
.	.	TRBV6-4	TRBJ2-3	14	TGTGCCAGCAGTGACGACAGCTATACAGATACGCAGTATTTT	CASSDDSYTDTQYF
few	.	TRBV9	TRBJ2-7	16	TGTGCCAGCAGCGACGGAACAGGGCCTCCCTCATCGGAGCAGTACTTC	CASSDGTGPPSSEQYF
.	TRBD1	TRBV7-6	TRBJ1-6	17	TGTGCCAGCAGCTTAGCCGGGACAGCTAGTTATAATTCACCCCTCCACTTT	CASSLAGTASYNSPLHF
.	.	TRBV28	TRBJ2-4	14	TGTGCCAGCAGTTTACAAGACGGAGGGTACATTCAGTACTTC	CASSLQDGGYIQYF
.	.	TRBV2	TRBJ2-2	13	TGTGCCATTACTAGCTCCAACACCGGGGGGCTGTTTTTT	CAITSSNTGGLFF
.	TRBD1	TRBV5-4	TRBJ2-7	14	TGTGCCAGCAGCTTGGGGCAGGGGGTCTACGAGCAGTACTTC	CASSLGQGVYEQYF
.	.	TRBV2	TRBJ1-1	13	TGTGCCAGCAAACAGGGTATGAACACTGAAGCTTTCTTT	CASKQGMNTEAFF
.	.	TRBV11-2	TRBJ2-3	18	TGTGCCAGCAGCTTAGAAGCCCGTCTACAGGGCTTTACAGATACGCAGTATTTT	CASSLEARLQGFTDTQYF
.	TRBD2	TRBV28	TRBJ2-3	15	TGTGCCACCGACGGAGCGGGGCCGGGCACAGATACGCAGTATTTT	CATDGAGPGTDTQYF
.	TRBD1	TRBV2	TRBJ1-1	14	TGTGCCAGCAGTGAGGGGACAGGGCACACTGAAGCTTTCTTT	CASSEGTGHTEAFF
few	.	TRBV5-6	TRBJ2-3	12	TGTGCCAGCAGCGGATACGGGTATACGCAGTATTTT	CASSGYGYTQYF
.	.	TRBV5-4	TRBJ2-1	13	TGTGCCAGCAGCTTGGGAGGGTACAATGAGCAGTTCTTC	CASSLGGYNEQFF
once	.	TRBV4-1	TRBJ2-7	13	TGCGCCAGCAGCCGAGCACCACTAGGCGAGCAGTACTTC	CASSRAPLGEQYF
.	.	TRBV10-3	TRBJ2-2	15	TGTGCCATCAGTGAGTCTGTGGGGAGGACCGGGGAGCTGTTTTTT	CAISESVGRTGELFF
.	.	TRBV5-1	TRBJ1-6	15	TGCGCCAGCAGCTTGATATCGCTATTGGATTCACCCCTCCACTTT	CASSLISLLDSPLHF
many	.	TRBV6-4	TRBJ2-2	15	TGTGCCAGCAGTGGATCGGGGGAAAACACCGGGGAGCTGTTTTTT	CASSGSGENTGELFF
.	.	TRBV29-1	TRBJ1-2	14	TGCAGCGTCCCGCAGACAGCCCTATCTTATGGCTACACCTTC	CSVPQTALSYGYTF
.	.	TRBV14	TRBJ2-7	14	TGTGCCAGCAGCCAAGCGGCAGGGAAGTACGAGCAGTACTTC	CASSQAAGKYEQYF
.	.	TRBV5-6	TRBJ1-3	14	TGTGCCAGCAGCTTGAGCGACCATCGGGGCACCATATATTTT	CASSLSDHRGTIYF
few	TRBD1	TRBV9	TRBJ1-2	20	TGTGCCAGCAGCGTAGGTCTAGGGGGCTATGATCCGGGGGATAACTATGGCTACACCTTC	CASSVGLGGYDPGDNYGYTF
.	.	TRBV14	TRBJ1-1	13	TGTGCCAGCAGCCCTGGAGGAAGCACTGAAGCTTTCTTT	CASSPGGSTEAFF
.	TRBD2	TRBV7-3	TRBJ2-2	17	TGTGCCAGCAGCCCGCCAGCGGGGGGTCCGAACACCGGGGAGCTGTTTTTT	CASSPPAGGPNTGELFF
.	TRBD1	TRBV6-5	TRBJ1-6	15	TGTGCCAGCAGAAAAACAGGGGGCGCGAATTCACCCCTCCACTTT	CASRKTGGANSPLHF
.	.	TRBV9	TRBJ1-5	14	TGTGCCAGCAGCGTGACAAGTAGCAATCAGCCCCAGCATTTT	CASSVTSSNQPQHF
few	.	TRBV13	TRBJ2-7	14	TGTGCCAGCAGCCCAACCAGGAATACCTACGAGCAGTACTTC	CASSPTRNTYEQYF
.	.	TRBV29-1	TRBJ1-1	14	TGCAGCGTTCAGGGGCCTTCCTCGAACACTGAAGCTTTCTTT	CSVQGPSSNTEAFF
.	TRBD1	TRBV6-1	TRBJ2-7	15	TGTGCCAGCAGTGAAGCGTCCGGGACAGGGACCGAGCAGTACTTC	CASSEASGTGTEQYF
few	TRBD1	TRBV10-3	TRBJ2-7	14	TGTGCCATCAGGCTGGAGGACAGGGACTACGAGCAGTACTTC	CAIRLEDRDYEQYF
.	TRBD1	TRBV4-1	TRBJ2-3	15	TGCGCCAGCAGCCAAGGGACAGGGTTTTCAGATACGCAGTATTTT	CASSQGTGFSDTQYF
.	TRBD2	TRBV6-1	TRBJ2-1	15	TGTGCCAGCAGTGAAAGCGGGGGGGCCTACAATGAGCAGTTCTTC	CASSESGGAYNEQFF
.	TRBD1	TRBV13	TRBJ2-7	14	TGTGCCAGCAGAGCCGGGACAGGGGGCGACGAGCAGTACTTC	CASRAGTGGDEQYF
.	TRBD1	TRBV7-9	TRBJ2-1	16	TGTGCCAGCAGCGCCAGACAGGGGAGCTCCTACAATGAGCAGTTCTTC	CASSARQGSSYNEQFF
once	.	TRBV10-2	TRBJ2-3	11	TGCGCCTGCCGACAGTCAGATACGCAGTATTTT	CACRQSDTQYF
.	.	TRBV30	TRBJ1-3	14	TGTGCCTGGAGTCCCGGGAGCTCTGGAAACACCATATATTTT	CAWSPGSSGNTIYF
.	TRBD1	TRBV4-1	TRBJ2-3	16	TGCGCCAGCAGCCAACCCTGGACAGGGGACACAGATACGCAGTATTTT	CASSQPWTGDTDTQYF
once	.	TRBV7-9	TRBJ1-1	16	TGTGCCAGCAGCCCCCGCCCGTCGGCGGTGAACACTGAAGCTTTCTTT	CASSPRPSAVNTEAFF
once	TRBD1	TRBV19	TRBJ1-1	14	TGTGCCAGTAGTCCGGGACAGGGTAACACTGAAGCTTTCTTT	CASSPGQGNTEAFF
.	TRBD1	TRBV30	TRBJ1-3	16	TGTGCCTGGAGTAGTAAACAGGGGGCGGTTGGAGACACCATATATTTT	CAWSSKQGAVGDTIYF
once	.	TRBV7-6	TRBJ2-5	15	TGTGCCAGCAGCTCCTCTCGGGGGAGAGGTGAGACCCAGTACTTC	CASSSSRGRGETQYF
.	.	TRBV18	TRBJ1-1	16	TGTGCCAGCTCACCTGCCTATAGTACAGGTAACACTGAAGCTTTCTTT	CASSPAYSTGNTEAFF
.	TRBD2	TRBV5-6	TRBJ2-1	13	TGTGCCAGCGGACTAGCGGGGGCCAGGGAGCAGTTCTTC	CASGLAGAREQFF
.	.	TRBV6-4	TRBJ1-2	14	TGTGCCAGCTTCGCCGTCAGGGGTGGCTATGGCTACACCTTC	CASFAVRGGYGYTF
.	.	TRBV10-3	TRBJ1-2	11	TGTGCCGGGGGTCAGGGGTATGGCTACACCTTC	CAGGQGYGYTF
.	.	TRBV7-6	TRBJ1-4	15	TGTGCCAGCAGCTTAGGGGGGGGTAACGGTGAAAAACTGTTTTTT	CASSLGGGNGEKLFF
.	TRBD1	TRBV18	TRBJ1-6	16	TGTGCCAGCTCACCACCGGACAGGGGGTATGGTTCACCCCTCCACTTT	CASSPPDRGYGSPLHF
once	TRBD1	TRBV7-3	TRBJ2-1	17	TGTGCCAGCAGCATCGGACAGGGGCCTATCTCCTACAATGAGCAGTTCTTC	CASSIGQGPISYNEQFF
.	TRBD1	TRBV7-8	TRBJ1-5	14	TGTGCCAGCAGCTTGGGGACAGCTAATCAGCCCCAGCATTTT	CASSLGTANQPQHF